What follows describes a single T cell receptor beta chain. The data were obtained in a study of CD4 and CD8 cells across lung adenocarcinoma regions. TCRdb independently ran MiXCR on the PCR reads; one entry per CDR3 protein. The sample has about 19,000 distinct CDR3 sequences; roughly 46% are singletons. V was pared by 0 bases and J by 4 bases, with 5 bases of the junction left unmatched. The CDR3 is 16 amino acids. CDR1 is MNHEY and CDR2 is SVGAGI in the germline V gene. The source is a male donor with lung adenocarcinoma. The CD4 and CD8 labels of this study may be unreliable. The material sequenced was CD4+ T cells from the margin of a lung tumor. The chain couples TRBV6-5 to TRBJ2-1; 8 bases map to TRBD2. The CDR3: CASSYSQLAEYNEQFF. The CDR3 nucleotides read TGTGCCAGCAGTTACTCGCAACTAGCGGAGTACAATGAGCAGTTCTTC.